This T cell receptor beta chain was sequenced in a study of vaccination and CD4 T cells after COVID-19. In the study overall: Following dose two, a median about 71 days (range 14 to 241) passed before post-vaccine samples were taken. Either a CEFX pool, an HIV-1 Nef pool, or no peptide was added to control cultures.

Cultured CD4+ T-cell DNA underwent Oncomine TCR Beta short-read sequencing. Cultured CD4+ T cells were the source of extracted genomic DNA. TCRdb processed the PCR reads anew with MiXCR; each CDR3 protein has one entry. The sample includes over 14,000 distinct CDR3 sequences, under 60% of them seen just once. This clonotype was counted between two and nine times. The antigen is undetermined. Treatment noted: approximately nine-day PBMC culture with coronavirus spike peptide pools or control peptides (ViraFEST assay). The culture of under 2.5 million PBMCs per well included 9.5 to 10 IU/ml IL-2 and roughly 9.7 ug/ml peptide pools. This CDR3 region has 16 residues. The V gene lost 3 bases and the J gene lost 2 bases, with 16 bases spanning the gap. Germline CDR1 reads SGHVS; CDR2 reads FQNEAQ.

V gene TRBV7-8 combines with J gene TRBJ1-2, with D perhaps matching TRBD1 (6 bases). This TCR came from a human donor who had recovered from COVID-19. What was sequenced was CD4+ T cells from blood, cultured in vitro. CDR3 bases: TGTGCCAGCAGCTTTGGGGGTAGAGGGGGGAACTATGGCTACACCTTC. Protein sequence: CASSFGGRGGNYGYTF.